The clone carrying this T cell receptor gamma chain showed up many times. The antigen is not known. A far larger clone is one base from this, pointing to a likely read error. Other DNA sequences in this sample translate to the same CDR3. This CDR3 is 17 amino acids long. Germline V lookup: CDR1 EGSTGY, CDR2 YDSYTSSV. J was trimmed by 6 bases and V by 4 bases; bases with no gene match: 17. The data were taken from a study of γδ T cells in repeated Plasmodium falciparum infection. Study details: Malian children with intense seasonal malaria exposure were compared with matched Australian children. Sampling occurred at baseline, pre-infection for selected infections, and 21 days post-infection.

Bulk repertoires came from Vgamma9/Vdelta2+ or Vdelta2-negative gammadelta T cells flow-sorted from PBMC. Notes on the study in general: One small rural Malian village, predominantly a single ethnic group, supplied the cohort.

TCRdb re-called the multiplex PCR reads with CATT. The sample contains around 24,000 gamma-chain clones, around 2.9% of which appear only once. The source material was gamma-delta T cells from blood. The receptor was derived from a pool of human donors (malaria-infected and uninfected, not separated). The chain employs TRGV4 and TRGJP2. Since TCRdb gives no J gene, matching the DNA to germline was used here to assign it. The DNA for the CDR3 is TGTGCCACCTGGGACGGCCTCGTGGGAGAGGGTGATTGGATCAAGACGTTT. As protein: CATWDGLVGEGDWIKTF.